What follows is one T cell receptor (beta chain) and its context. In this sample, this clonotype turned up many times. Its cognate antigen has yet to be identified. There are no base qualities to consult, and no much larger clone falls within one base. The run used an Illumina NovaSeq 6000. TCR cDNA was made using 5'RACE template switching, a step that added a universal primer site and unique molecular identifiers. Priming for cDNA synthesis came from both the TCR alpha and TCR beta constant segments. Two PCR steps were used to amplify libraries, with sample barcodes and sequencing adapters being added in the second step. Libraries were sequenced on Illumina HiSeq 2500 (2x100 bp) or NovaSeq (2x150 bp). The study's own analysis went as follows. MIGEC handled demultiplexing of reads and collapsing into UMI consensus sequences, while MiXCR performed V(D)J alignment. Clonotypes responding to the vaccine were identified with edgeR on replicate PBMC samples, with the criteria of FDR below 0.01 and a log2 fold change above 5 up to day 15. Bulk clonotypes were assigned CD4 or CD8 identity according to which sequenced CD4 or CD8 repertoire held them at higher abundance. The public reads were reanalyzed by TCRdb: fastp trimming at Q25, MiXCR alignment, in-frame beta chains only. Every CDR3 protein is listed once, alongside the most common genes and DNA of its rows. The V and J calls were not made by the authors but by TCRdb's processing. This sample holds around 320,000 distinct CDR3 sequences; over 3.5% were observed only once. In total, the top ten clones hold roughly 21% of the sample.

In light of the paper, this sample's treatment or condition label describes: live attenuated yellow fever vaccine strain. At each blood-draw timepoint, two biological replicates of bulk PBMCs were collected. A standard Ficoll-Paque protocol was used to isolate PBMCs from peripheral blood. RNA was extracted with TriZol from bulk PBMCs, CD4 and CD8 fractions, and dextramer-positive and dextramer-negative fractions. This specimen belongs to a study of T cells after yellow fever vaccination (dated by TCRdb to the late 2010s). In the study overall: The SMART-Seq v4 Ultra Low Input RNA kit was used to prepare libraries from fractions with low cell numbers. Bulk TCR alpha and beta repertoires were sequenced longitudinally to track T-cell clones before and after primary and booster YFV17D yellow fever vaccination. Two healthy male donors made up the cohort, one aged 18 to 29 years and the other aged 30 to 40 years. Blood was collected at multiple timepoints before and after primary and secondary immunization, and bulk PBMC replicates and cell subsets were isolated. On the study overall, not on this receptor specifically: Because abundant contaminating clonotypes from the bulk population could be contained in FACS-sorted repertoires, computational filtering was required. A small share of clonotypes occurred in both CD4 and CD8 compartments, likely arising from convergent recombination. Compared with the primary T-cell response, the secondary T-cell response was faster but weaker, reaching its peak on day 5 rather than on day 15. Because only two donors were included in the study, the extent to which the findings can be generalized is limited. After the booster, most of the clones that had expanded following primary vaccination were detected again (96% of CD4 and 85% to 90% of CD8), which suggests that memory was broadly maintained.

V sheds 10 bases and J sheds 3 bases, leaving 12 bases between their ends. In the germline V gene (reference sequence), CDR1 corresponds to MNHNY and CDR2 to SVGAGI. Reading from cysteine to phenylalanine, the CDR3 counts 12 amino acids. The entry retains the CDR3 DNA only, 36 bases that are in frame from base 1. Here the chain combines TRBV6-6 and TRBJ1-1, with no confident D gene call. The source is a man aged 18 to 30 who received the YFV17D yellow fever vaccine. The specimen was PBMCs, collected 15 days after the yellow fever booster vaccination. The sequenced DNA is TGTGCCACCGAAACTACGCACACTGAAGCTTTCTTT. Its protein is CATETTHTEAFF.